The T cell receptor beta chain under discussion was sequenced for a study of PD-L1 blockade in urothelial cancer. Sequenced by immunoSEQ multiplex PCR; TCRdb stores in-frame clones only, minus some. The table lists 40,000 to 45,000 clones, approximately 85% of them singletons. Trimming cost V 4 bases and J 1 base; bases outside gene matches: 6. CDR3 length: 15 amino acids. Germline CDR1 is SGHRS and CDR2 is YFSETQ. The time point: peripheral blood 6 weeks after treatment start. This chain links TRBV5-1 with TRBJ1-2; 8 nucleotides match TRBD1. Material: PBMCs, obtained around atezolizumab (anti-PD-L1) treatment. The receptor was derived from a man between 65 and 80 years old with urothelial cancer. The CDR3 region is CASSGGTGINYGYTF. The CDR3, as DNA: TGCGCCAGCAGCGGAGGGACAGGCATTAACTATGGCTACACCTTC.